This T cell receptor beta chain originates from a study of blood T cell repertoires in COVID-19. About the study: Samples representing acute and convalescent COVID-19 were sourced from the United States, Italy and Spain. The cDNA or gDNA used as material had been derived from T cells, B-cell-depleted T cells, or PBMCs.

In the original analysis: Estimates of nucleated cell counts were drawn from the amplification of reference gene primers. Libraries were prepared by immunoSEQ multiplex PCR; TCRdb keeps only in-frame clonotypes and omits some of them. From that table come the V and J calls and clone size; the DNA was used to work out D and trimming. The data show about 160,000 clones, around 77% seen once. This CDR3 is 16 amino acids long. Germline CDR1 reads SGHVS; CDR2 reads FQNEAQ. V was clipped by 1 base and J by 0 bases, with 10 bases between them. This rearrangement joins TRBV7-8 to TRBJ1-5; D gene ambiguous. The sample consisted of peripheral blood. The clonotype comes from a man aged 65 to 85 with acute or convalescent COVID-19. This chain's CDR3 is CASSLESGYSNQPQHF. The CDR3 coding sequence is TGTGCCAGCAGCTTAGAGTCCGGGTATAGCAATCAGCCCCAGCATTTT.